Listed below are T cell receptor beta chains from one sample, sequenced in a study of breast tumors, draining lymph nodes, adjacent tissues. TCRdb itself ran the multiplex PCR reads through MiXCR, one entry per CDR3 protein. The sample has approximately 210,000 distinct CDR3 sequences, under 35% seen once. Material: axillary lymph node tissue. Source of these receptors: a female donor with breast cancer. Some clones in this sample may be carry-over from other donors' samples. CDR3s include the opening cysteine and the closing phenylalanine or tryptophan. Part of the rows lack a size; the others show once, few, many or a class for expanded clones.

v_gene: TRBV11-2
j_gene: TRBJ2-7
abundance: many
CDR3aa: CASSLRQTSYEQYF

v_gene: TRBV7-8
j_gene: TRBJ2-5
abundance: many
CDR3aa: CASSQSGGAFETQYF

v_gene: TRBV20-1
j_gene: TRBJ2-1
abundance: many
CDR3aa: CSVSRLAGGSSYNEQFF

v_gene: TRBV15
j_gene: TRBJ2-1
abundance: -
CDR3aa: CATSRGGGGYNEQFF

v_gene: TRBV4-1
j_gene: TRBJ2-3
abundance: many
CDR3aa: CASSQGDTQDTQYF

v_gene: TRBV4-3
j_gene: TRBJ2-7
abundance: many
CDR3aa: CASSQGLAGYYEQYF

v_gene: TRBV10-3
j_gene: TRBJ1-6
abundance: -
CDR3aa: CAISVGQEINSPLHF

v_gene: TRBV18
j_gene: TRBJ1-4
abundance: few
CDR3aa: CASSRGPPTNEKLFF

v_gene: TRBV20-1
j_gene: TRBJ2-3
abundance: many
CDR3aa: CSARAGSSPDTQYF

v_gene: TRBV13
j_gene: TRBJ2-1
abundance: few
CDR3aa: CASRLGGSSYNEQFF

v_gene: TRBV6-1
j_gene: TRBJ2-7
abundance: few
CDR3aa: CASSELTGVFEQYF

v_gene: TRBV4-3
j_gene: TRBJ2-1
abundance: many
CDR3aa: CASSQEIWAWEQFF

v_gene: TRBV2
j_gene: TRBJ2-1
abundance: -
CDR3aa: CASSELGLAGARNEQFF

v_gene: TRBV30
j_gene: TRBJ2-3
abundance: many
CDR3aa: CAWSASTSGIGTQYF

v_gene: TRBV19
j_gene: TRBJ1-6
abundance: -
CDR3aa: CASSGTGGVSPLHF

v_gene: TRBV7-9
j_gene: TRBJ2-2
abundance: -
CDR3aa: CASSSGRPNTGELFF

v_gene: TRBV11-2
j_gene: TRBJ1-4
abundance: many
CDR3aa: CASSLEFGGPANEKLFF

v_gene: TRBV6-1
j_gene: TRBJ2-7
abundance: -
CDR3aa: CASSLDRYSYEQYF

v_gene: TRBV27
j_gene: TRBJ2-5
abundance: few
CDR3aa: CASSARQDGETQYF

v_gene: TRBV7-9
j_gene: TRBJ1-2
abundance: many
CDR3aa: CASSFPGASGYTF